This TCR beta chain derives from a study of OX40 agonist ivuxolimab in advanced cancers. Findings of the study overall: Normalized T-cell clonal expansion was also low in a subset of nonresponders.

TCRdb keeps only in-frame clones here, not all; method: immunoSEQ multiplex PCR. The profile shows about 28,000 clones, approximately 85% of them singletons. The CDR3 extends over 15 amino acids. V was shortened by 1 base and J by 2 bases, with 9 bases between the two germline ends. The germline V gene has CDR1 SGHVS and CDR2 FNYEAQ. To note about this clone: Its cognate antigen is unknown.

The V and J genes are TRBV7-6 and TRBJ1-3, with D possibly matching TRBD1 (5 bases). This TCR derives from an adult with an advanced solid tumor such as melanoma, head and neck, liver or kidney cancer. Material: CD4+ or CD8+ T cells sorted from blood, obtained in a trial of the OX40 agonist ivuxolimab. The CDR3 DNA reads as TGTGCCAGCAGCTTAGAAAGGGGCCCTGGAAACACCATATATTTT. Translated, it gives CASSLERGPGNTIYF.